The clone carrying this T cell receptor beta chain was observed many times. What it binds is unknown. These data originate in a study of T-cell memory formation after mild COVID-19. Whole-study findings and limits: Pre-infection memory carried some responding clones, suggesting that cross-reactive memory joined. Among contracting clones, CD4+ were mainly CM/EM and CD8+ enriched in EMRA. Contracting clones from day 15 to 85 had balanced CD4/CD8; later expanders favoured CD4+.

Amplification by 5'RACE using constant-segment primers produced TCR alpha and TCR beta cDNA libraries that carried sample barcodes and UMIs. TCRdb re-analysed the 5' RACE reads in MiXCR, keeping a single row per CDR3 protein. The table lists hundreds of thousands of distinct CDR3 sequences, less than 25% of them singletons, with 8.4% in the top ten. Source material: PBMCs or a T cell subset sorted from them (not recorded which). The source of this sequence is an adult woman who had mild COVID-19 (a few samples of this study predate the infection). Cell type and time point are not known.

Written as DNA, the CDR3 is TGCGCCAGCAGCAGCGAAGACAGGGTGGTGGGTACGCAGTATTTT. It specifies CASSSEDRVVGTQYF. The rearrangement joins TRBV4-1 to TRBJ2-3; TRBD1 matches at 7 bases. CDR3 length: 15 residues. Germline CDR1 MGHRA, CDR2 YSYEKL. Trimming took 5 bases from V and 8 from J; bases not matched to a gene: 13.